The T cell receptor (beta chain) described here comes from a study of blood T cell repertoires in COVID-19. Background on the study: Researchers got acute and convalescent COVID-19 samples from the United States, Italy and Spain. PBMCs, B-cell-depleted T cells, or T cells provided the cDNA or gDNA that made up the material.

CDR3 size: 14 residues. The V gene's germline CDR1 is LGHNA and CDR2 YSLEER. Trimming took 0 bases from V and 7 from J, leaving 9 bases between them. Study processing details: Estimated nucleated cell counts came from reference gene primer amplification. Here immunoSEQ multiplex PCR was the method, and the copy in TCRdb shows in-frame clones only, minus some. V and J calls plus clone size are reproduced from that table; the DNA served to infer D and trimming. The data show 200,000 to 250,000 clones, approximately 82% seen once. The specimen was peripheral blood. This TCR derives from a woman aged 18 to 35 with acute or convalescent COVID-19. This chain links TRBV4-3 with TRBJ1-4; D uncertain. Here the CDR3 reads CASSQEAEGEKLFF. The DNA of the CDR3 is TGCGCCAGCAGCCAAGAGGCGGAGGGTGAAAAACTGTTTTTT.